Following are 15 T cell receptor beta chains from one sample sequenced in a study of T cells after yellow fever vaccination. MiXCR, run by TCRdb on the 5' RACE reads, gives a single entry per CDR3 protein. This table holds approximately 550,000 distinct CDR3 sequences, about 13% found once. Sequencing used PBMCs, obtained on the day of the yellow fever booster vaccination. The receptors shown here come from a man aged 25 to 40 who received the YFV17D yellow fever vaccine.

This clonotype was seen a handful of times. This rearrangement joins TRBV29-1 to TRBJ1-4, with D tentatively TRBD1 (5 bases). The CDR3 has 12 amino acids. V dropped 5 bases and J dropped 1 base, with 5 bases sitting between them. Per the germline V gene, CDR1 is SQVTM and CDR2 is ANQGSEA. This chain's CDR3 is CSVQGTNEKLFF. In DNA form, the CDR3 reads TGCAGCGTTCAGGGAACTAATGAAAAACTGTTTTTT. Together with reference TRBV29-1 and TRBJ1-4, the CDR3 gives the full variable domain: SAVISQKPSRDICQRGTSLTIQCQVDSQVTMMFWYRQQPGQSLTLIATANQGSEATYESGFVIDKFPISRPNLTFSTLTVSNMSPEDSSIYLCSVQGTNEKLFFGSGTQLSVL.

The V gene is TRBV7-6, the J gene TRBJ2-2; D call uncertain. Trimming took off 0 bases at V and 3 bases at J, with 11 bases between the two ends. The CDR3 contains 16 residues. Per germline, CDR1 SGHVS and CDR2 FNYEAQ. In nucleotides, the CDR3 is TGTGCCAGCAGCTTAGCGGGCGGAGACTACACCGGGGAGCTGTTTTTT. Residues: CASSLAGGDYTGELFF. Based on the CDR3 plus reference TRBV7-6 and TRBJ2-2, the full variable domain is GAGVSQSPRYKVTKRGQDVALRCDPISGHVSLYWYRQALGQGPEFLTYFNYEAQQDKSGLPNDRFSAERPEGSISTLTIQRTEQRDSAMYRCASSLAGGDYTGELFFGEGSRLTVL.

This chain connects TRBV12-3 or TRBV12-4 to TRBJ2-5, with 8 bases that match TRBD2. The CDR3 is 16 residues long. V was clipped by 6 bases and J by 2 bases; unmatched bases: 11. Here the CDR3 reads CASSFATSGSQETQYF. CDR3 DNA sequence: TGTGCCAGCAGCTTCGCAACTAGCGGATCACAAGAGACCCAGTACTTC.

The rearrangement links TRBV20-1 to TRBJ1-3; D is unresolved. The length of the CDR3 is 14 residues. Trimming removed 3 bases from V and 9 bases from J, with 18 bases in between. CDR1 and CDR2 from the germline V gene are DFQATT and SNEGSKA (reference sequence). The CDR3 loop is CSARDVVGVGTIYF. In DNA, the CDR3 is TGCAGTGCTAGGGACGTCGTTGGTGTAGGCACCATATATTTT.

The chain is built from TRBV25-1 and TRBJ2-6, with D uncertain. Germline values: CDR1 MGHDK, CDR2 SYGVNS. V was trimmed by 4 bases and J by 0 bases, leaving 4 bases between them. The CDR3 has 14 residues. The CDR3: CASSVGSGANVLTF. As DNA, the CDR3 is TGTGCCAGCAGTGTGGGCTCTGGGGCCAACGTCCTGACTTTC.

This clonotype was seen a few times. The chain links TRBV7-2 to TRBJ2-7, with D maybe TRBD2 (5 bases). The germline gives CDR1 SGHTA, CDR2 FQGNSA. The CDR3 runs 16 residues. Between the trimmed V and J ends, which lost 2 bases and 5 bases, there was a span of 19 bases. The CDR3 region has the DNA TGTGCCAGCAGCTTATCGAATGCCGGGATCCCCCACGAGCAGTACTTC. Amino acid sequence: CASSLSNAGIPHEQYF.

This clonotype was detected a few times. This chain links TRBV7-2 with TRBJ2-1; TRBD1 or TRBD2 may be the D gene (5 bases each). Germline CDR1 reads SGHTA; CDR2 reads FQGNSA. Trimming took 5 bases from V and 2 from J, leaving 13 bases between them. The length of the CDR3 is 15 residues. Here the CDR3 reads CASSHGTGTYNEQFF. Written as DNA, the CDR3 is TGTGCCAGCAGCCATGGGACGGGAACCTACAATGAGCAGTTCTTC. Variable domain in full (rest from reference TRBV7-2 and TRBJ2-1): GAGVSQSPSNKVTEKGKDVELRCDPISGHTALYWYRQSLGQGLEFLIYFQGNSAPDKSGLPSDRFSAERTGGSVSTLTIQRTQQEDSAVYLCASSHGTGTYNEQFFGPGTRLTVL.

The chain joins TRBV11-1 to TRBJ2-2; the match to TRBD2 covers 8 bases. CDR1 and CDR2 (germline): SGHAT, FQDESV (reference sequence). The CDR3 length is 18 residues. V lost 0 bases, J lost 0 bases, and 6 bases stayed unmatched. In DNA form, the CDR3 reads TGTGCCAGCAGCTTAGCGAGCGGGGGCCCCCCGAACACCGGGGAGCTGTTTTTT. This gives the protein CASSLASGGPPNTGELFF.

The V and J genes are TRBV30 and TRBJ2-3; TRBD2 is a possible D gene (5 bases). The CDR3 runs 13 residues. Trimming pared 5 bases from V and 2 bases from J, leaving 11 bases between. Germline values: CDR1 GTSNPN, CDR2 SVGIG (reference sequence). The CDR3 spells CAWGLEVTDTQYF. As DNA, the CDR3 is TGTGCCTGGGGCCTGGAGGTCACAGATACGCAGTATTTT. Full variable domain (outside the CDR3, taken from reference TRBV30 and TRBJ2-3): SQTIHQWPATLVQPVGSPLSLECTVEGTSNPNLYWYRQAAGRGLQLLFYSVGIGQISSEVPQNLSASRPQDRQFILSSKKLLLSDSGFYLCAWGLEVTDTQYFGPGTRLTVL.

This clonotype was found a few times. The chain has TRBV14 and TRBJ1-4; 7 nucleotides line up with TRBD1. CDR3 length: 13 residues. With V trimmed by 3 bases and J by 8 bases, 3 bases remained unmatched. CDR1 is SGHDN, CDR2 FVKESK, per germline. CDR3 residues: CASSHLTGEKLFF. The CDR3 DNA follows: TGTGCCAGCAGCCACTTGACAGGGGAAAAACTGTTTTTT.

The chain carries TRBV28 and TRBJ1-6; unclear D gene. V was shortened by 2 bases and J by 11 bases, with 4 bases between the two germline ends. CDR1 and CDR2 from the germline V gene are MDHEN and SYDVKM. This CDR3 is built from 11 residues. The CDR3 sequence is CASSLRPPLHF. As DNA, the CDR3 is TGTGCCAGCAGTTTAAGGCCACCCCTCCACTTT.

The chain is built from TRBV6-5 and TRBJ2-1; 10 positions agree with TRBD2. V was pared by 0 bases and J by 6 bases, with 8 bases of the junction left unmatched. Germline CDR1 reads MNHEY; CDR2 reads SVGAGI. This CDR3 has 17 residues. CDR3 protein: CASSYSASGSSINEQFF. The CDR3 DNA reads as TGTGCCAGCAGTTACTCGGCTAGCGGGAGTTCTATCAATGAGCAGTTCTTC.

This clonotype was picked up a small number of times. The rearrangement uses TRBV20-1 and TRBJ2-7; 9 nucleotides match TRBD2. In germline, CDR1 is DFQATT, CDR2 SNEGSKA (reference sequence). This CDR3 has 12 amino acids. The CDR3 loop is CRAGGAFAEQYF. The CDR3 nucleotides read TGCAGGGCGGGGGGGGCCTTTGCCGAGCAGTACTTC.

This clonotype was observed a handful of times. The rearrangement links TRBV2 to TRBJ2-2; D not certain. Germline CDR1 SNHLY, CDR2 FYNNEI. The V end was cut by 11 bases, the J end by 8 bases, with 15 bases between. This CDR3 spans 12 amino acids. The CDR3 spells CAASPDLGELFF. CDR3 bases: TGTGCCGCATCCCCCGACTTGGGGGAGCTGTTTTTT.

V is TRBV10-3 and J is TRBJ2-3; 11 positions match TRBD2. Germline CDR1 is ENHRY and CDR2 is SYGVKD. CDR3 length: 14 amino acids. With 11 bases clipped from V and 2 bases from J, the junction kept 6 bases outside the gene matches. CDR3 sequence: CAAGLAGNTDTQYF. CDR3 in DNA: TGTGCCGCCGGACTAGCGGGTAACACAGATACGCAGTATTTT.